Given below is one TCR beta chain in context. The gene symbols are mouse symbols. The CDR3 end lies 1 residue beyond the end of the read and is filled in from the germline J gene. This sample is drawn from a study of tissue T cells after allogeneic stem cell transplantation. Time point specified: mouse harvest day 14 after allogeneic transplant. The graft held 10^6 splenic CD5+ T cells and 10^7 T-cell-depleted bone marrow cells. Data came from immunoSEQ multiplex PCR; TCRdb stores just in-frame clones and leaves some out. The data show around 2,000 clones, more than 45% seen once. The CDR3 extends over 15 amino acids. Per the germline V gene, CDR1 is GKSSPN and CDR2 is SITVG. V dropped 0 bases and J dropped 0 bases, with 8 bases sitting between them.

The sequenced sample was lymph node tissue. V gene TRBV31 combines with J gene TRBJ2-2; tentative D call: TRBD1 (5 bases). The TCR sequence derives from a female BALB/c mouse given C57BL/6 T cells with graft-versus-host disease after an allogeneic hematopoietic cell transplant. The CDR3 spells CAWSLARANTGQLYF. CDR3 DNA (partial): TGTGCCTGGAGTCTAGCCAGGGCAAACACCGGGCAGCTCTAC.